Following are 7 T cell receptor beta chains from one sample sequenced in a study of blood T cell repertoires in COVID-19. The data were produced by immunoSEQ multiplex PCR, yet TCRdb's version contains in-frame clones alone and is incomplete. The sample yields approximately 230,000 clones, about 80% seen once. Material: peripheral blood. These TCRs come from an elderly man with acute or convalescent COVID-19.

The chain recombines TRBV24-1 with TRBJ2-7, with 7 bases lining up with TRBD1. CDR3 length: 17 residues. Germline values: CDR1 KGHDR, CDR2 SFDVKD. V was pared by 2 bases and J by 0 bases, with 9 bases of the junction left unmatched. The CDR3 here is CATSDYFRDRPSYEQYF. The CDR3 DNA reads TGTGCCACCAGTGATTATTTTCGGGACAGACCCTCCTACGAGCAGTACTTC.

V gene TRBV14 combines with J gene TRBJ1-5; 9 bases fit TRBD1. Germline CDR1 reads SGHDN; CDR2 reads FVKESK. The CDR3 is 20 amino acids. Unmatched junction bases numbered 13, after V lost 1 base and J lost 0 bases. The CDR3 sequence is CASSQGLGQGCWYSNQPQHF. The CDR3 nucleotides are TGTGCCAGCAGCCAAGGGTTGGGACAGGGTTGCTGGTATAGCAATCAGCCCCAGCATTTT.

The chain is built from TRBV5-1 and TRBJ1-4, with TRBD1 identical over 8 bases. Germline V CDR1 and CDR2: SGHRS, YFSETQ. J was trimmed by 7 bases and V by 0 bases; bases with no gene match: 11. The length of the CDR3 is 17 residues. CDR3 sequence reads: CASSLAEFRGQGEKLFF. The CDR3 DNA follows: TGCGCCAGCAGCTTGGCCGAGTTCAGGGGGCAAGGTGAAAAACTGTTTTTT.

J is TRBJ1-2 and V is TRBV2; D is undetermined. CDR1 is SNHLY and CDR2 is FYNNEI in the germline V gene. V lost 4 bases to trimming and J lost 2 bases, with 8 bases between them. The CDR3 is 13 amino acids. The CDR3 bases are TGTGCCAGCAGTGTACAGAGCAACTATGGCTACACCTTC. Translation: CASSVQSNYGYTF. Based on the CDR3 plus reference TRBV2 and TRBJ1-2, the full variable domain is EPEVTQTPSHQVTQMGQEVILRCVPISNHLYFYWYRQILGQKVEFLVSFYNNEISEKSEIFDDQFSVERPDGSNFTLKIRSTKLEDSAMYFCASSVQSNYGYTFGSGTRLTVV.

To note about this clone: This same CDR3 is encoded by further DNA sequences in the sample. V usage is TRBV7-9 and J usage is TRBJ2-3; TRBD2 matches at 11 bases. Germline V lookup: CDR1 SEHNR, CDR2 FQNEAQ (reference sequence). This CDR3 is built from 16 residues. The trim removed 5 bases at V and 0 bases at J, leaving 4 bases unmatched. The CDR3 region is CASSRLAGTSTDTQYF. The CDR3 DNA follows: TGTGCCAGCAGCCGACTAGCGGGAACTAGCACAGATACGCAGTATTTT.

The chain has TRBV5-6 and TRBJ1-1, with TRBD1 matching 10 bases. Germline V gives CDR1 SGHDT, CDR2 YYEEEE. The V gene end was trimmed by 2 bases and the J gene end by 6 bases; junction bases not matched to a gene: 4. The CDR3 is 14 amino acids. The CDR3 sequence is CASSFGQGDAEAFF. As DNA, the CDR3 is TGTGCCAGCAGCTTTGGACAGGGGGACGCTGAAGCTTTCTTT.

The rearrangement uses TRBV15 and TRBJ1-2; D call uncertain. CDR1 LNHNV and CDR2 YYDKDF come from the germline V gene (reference sequence). The V end was cut by 2 bases, the J end by 0 bases, with 13 bases between. The CDR3 totals 16 residues. CDR3 DNA sequence: TGTGCCACCAGCAGATTCCGGGAATCAGCTAACTATGGCTACACCTTC. Protein product: CATSRFRESANYGYTF.